These 7 T cell receptor beta chains originate from one sample sequenced in a study of long-term antiretroviral therapy in people with HIV. The immunoSEQ assay was v3.0, run at survey level. Method: immunoSEQ multiplex PCR; TCRdb's copy keeps in-frame clones and lacks some. Here the sample spans around 25,000 clones, less than 80% being singletons. This material consisted of unsorted PBMCs, taken 1.1 years before starting antiretroviral therapy. All receptors derive from a woman aged 40 to 50 with HIV.

The chain carries TRBV13 and TRBJ2-1, with 8 bases aligning to TRBD1. The V gene's germline CDR1 is PRHDT and CDR2 FYEKMQ (reference sequence). This CDR3 comprises 16 residues. With 0 bases clipped from V and 4 bases from J, the junction kept 5 bases outside the gene matches. The CDR3: CASSLGLGTGYNEQFF. The CDR3 coding sequence is TGTGCCAGCAGCTTAGGGCTCGGGACAGGTTACAATGAGCAGTTCTTC.

This clone showed up just a few times. The chain employs TRBV23-1 and TRBJ1-5; no clear D. TRBV23-1 is an ORF, with its function uncertain. V dropped 0 bases and J dropped 0 bases, with 6 bases sitting between them. The CDR3 is 15 residues long. The CDR3 reads CASSQSIYSNQPQHF. Here the CDR3 DNA reads TGCGCCAGCAGTCAATCGATTTATAGCAATCAGCCCCAGCATTTT.

In this sample, this clone turned up a few times. CDR3 in amino acids: CASSIGSVNQPQHF. The CDR3 bases are TGTGCCAGTAGTATAGGGTCAGTCAATCAGCCCCAGCATTTT. The gene calls are TRBV19 and TRBJ1-5; no definite D call. The V gene lost 1 base and the J gene lost 3 bases, with 7 bases spanning the gap. The CDR3 sequence is 14 residues long. Per the germline V gene, CDR1 is LNHDA and CDR2 is SQIVND (reference sequence).

The chain is built from TRBV5-4 and TRBJ2-7; 8 nucleotides line up with TRBD2. The germline V gene has CDR1 SGHNT and CDR2 YYREEE (reference sequence). After removal of 1 base from V and 3 bases from J, the junction contained 6 bases not matched to a gene. This CDR3 contains 15 residues. The CDR3: CASSLSGTSRYEQYF. The CDR3 DNA reads as TGTGCCAGCAGCTTGTCTGGGACTAGTCGCTACGAGCAGTACTTC.

The chain joins TRBV7-9 to TRBJ2-5; TRBD2 might be the D (6 bases). Trimming cost V 3 bases and J 5 bases, with 10 bases left between them. CDR3 length equals 13 residues. Germline CDR1 is SEHNR and CDR2 is FQNEAQ (reference sequence). CDR3 nucleotides: TGTGCCAGCAGCTTTCCGGGGGTTGAGACCCAGTACTTC. Its protein is CASSFPGVETQYF.

This chain links TRBV7-9 with TRBJ2-7, with D unclear. The CDR3 extends over 14 amino acids. Germline V gene data show CDR1 as SEHNR and CDR2 as FQNEAQ (reference sequence). V lost 1 base and J lost 2, with 9 bases in between. CDR3 DNA: TGTGCCAGCAGCTTAGAAGGGTTCGCCTACGAGCAGTACTTC. This translates into CASSLEGFAYEQYF.

This chain joins TRBV10-3 and TRBJ1-6, with D unresolved. The CDR3 has 16 amino acids. Germline assignment: CDR1 ENHRY and CDR2 SYGVKD. V was pared by 4 bases and J by 0 bases, with 10 bases between. The CDR3 region is CAISVKDRSYNSPLHF. CDR3 sequence (DNA): TGTGCCATCAGTGTTAAAGATCGCTCCTATAATTCACCCCTCCACTTT.